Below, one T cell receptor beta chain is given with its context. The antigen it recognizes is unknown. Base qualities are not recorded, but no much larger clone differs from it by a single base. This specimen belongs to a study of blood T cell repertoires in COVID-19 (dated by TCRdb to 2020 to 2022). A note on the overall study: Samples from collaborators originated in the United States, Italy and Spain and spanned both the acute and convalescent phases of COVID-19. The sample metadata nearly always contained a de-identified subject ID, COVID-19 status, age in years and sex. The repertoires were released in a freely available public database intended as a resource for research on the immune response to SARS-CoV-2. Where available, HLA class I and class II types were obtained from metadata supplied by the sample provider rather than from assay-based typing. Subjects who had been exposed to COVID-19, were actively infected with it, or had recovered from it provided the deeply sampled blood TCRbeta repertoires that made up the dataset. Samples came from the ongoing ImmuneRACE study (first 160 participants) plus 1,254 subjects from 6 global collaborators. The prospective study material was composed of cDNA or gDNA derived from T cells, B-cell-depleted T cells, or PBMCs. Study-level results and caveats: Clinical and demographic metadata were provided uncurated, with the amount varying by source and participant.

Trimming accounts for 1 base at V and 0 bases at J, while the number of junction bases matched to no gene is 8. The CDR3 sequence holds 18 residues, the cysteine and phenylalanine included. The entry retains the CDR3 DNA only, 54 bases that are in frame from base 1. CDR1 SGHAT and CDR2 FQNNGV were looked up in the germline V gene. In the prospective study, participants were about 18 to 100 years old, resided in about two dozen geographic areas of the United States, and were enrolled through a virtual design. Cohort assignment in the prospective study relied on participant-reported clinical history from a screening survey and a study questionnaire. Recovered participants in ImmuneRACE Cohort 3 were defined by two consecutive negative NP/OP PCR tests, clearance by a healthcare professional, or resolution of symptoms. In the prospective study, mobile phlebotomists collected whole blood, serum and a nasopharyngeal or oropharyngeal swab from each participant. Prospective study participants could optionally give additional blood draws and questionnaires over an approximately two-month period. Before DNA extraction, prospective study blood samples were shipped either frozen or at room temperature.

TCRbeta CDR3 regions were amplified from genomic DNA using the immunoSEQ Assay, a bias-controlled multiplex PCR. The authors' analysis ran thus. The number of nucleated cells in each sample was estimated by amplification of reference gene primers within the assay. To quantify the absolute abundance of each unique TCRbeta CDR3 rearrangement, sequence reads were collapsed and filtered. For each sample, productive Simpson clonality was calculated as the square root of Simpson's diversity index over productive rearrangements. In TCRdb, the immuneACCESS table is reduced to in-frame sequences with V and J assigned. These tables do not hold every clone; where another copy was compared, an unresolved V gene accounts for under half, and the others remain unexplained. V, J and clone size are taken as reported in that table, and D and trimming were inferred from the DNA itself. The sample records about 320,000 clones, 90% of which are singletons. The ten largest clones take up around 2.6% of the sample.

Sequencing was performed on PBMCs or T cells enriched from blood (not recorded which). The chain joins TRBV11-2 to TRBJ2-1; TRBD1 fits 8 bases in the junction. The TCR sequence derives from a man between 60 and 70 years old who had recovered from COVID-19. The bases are TGTGCCAGCAGCTTAGTTCCAGGGGGCTGGTTCTCCTACAATGAGCAGTTCTTC. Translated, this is CASSLVPGGWFSYNEQFF. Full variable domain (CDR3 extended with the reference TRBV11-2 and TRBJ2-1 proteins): EAGVAQSPRYKIIEKRQSVAFWCNPISGHATLYWYQQILGQGPKLLIQFQNNGVVDDSQLPKDRFSAERLKGVDSTLKIQPAKLEDSAVYLCASSLVPGGWFSYNEQFFGPGTRLTVL.